Below, 30 T cell receptor beta chains from the same sample are listed, as sequenced in a study of CD8+ T cells in alopecia areata. The sequencing template was cDNA reverse transcribed from extracted RNA. The table came from immunoSEQ multiplex PCR; TCRdb's copy has only in-frame clones and leaves some out. Here the sample spans 60,000 to 65,000 clones, 44% being singletons. Sequenced: NKG2D-low CD8+ T cells sorted from blood. All receptors come from a human donor with alopecia areata.

This clone showed up just a few times. This chain links TRBV4-1 with TRBJ2-5; TRBD1 matches 7 bases. The CDR3 loop spans 16 amino acids. V shed 2 bases and J 1 base; nucleotides not matched to a gene: 7. Germline CDR1 reads MGHRA; CDR2 reads YSYEKL. CDR3 amino acids: CASSQRHGQVQETQYF. The CDR3 region has the DNA TGCGCCAGCAGCCAACGCCATGGACAGGTCCAAGAGACCCAGTACTTC.

Points on this clone: This sample includes further DNA sequences coding for the same CDR3. The CDR3 protein is CASSSGQGAYEQYF. CDR3 DNA sequence: TGCGCCAGCAGCTCGGGACAGGGGGCCTACGAGCAGTACTTC. V and J are TRBV5-1 and TRBJ2-7; TRBD1 aligns across 11 bases. Germline CDR1 and CDR2: SGHRS and YFSETQ. The V gene end was trimmed by 3 bases and the J gene end by 2 bases; junction bases not matched to a gene: 1. The CDR3 extends over 14 amino acids.

This clone was picked up a small number of times. J is TRBJ2-1 and V is TRBV28; 8 positions agree with TRBD2. The V segment lost 3 bases and the J segment 9 bases; nucleotides outside the gene matches: 13. Germline CDR1 and CDR2: MDHEN and SYDVKM. This CDR3 comprises 16 residues. DNA of the CDR3: TGTGCCAGCAGTTTGTTTACCGGGACTAGTATGGGTGAGCAGTTCTTC. Translation gives CASSLFTGTSMGEQFF.

The genes are TRBV27 and TRBJ2-7, with D hard to call. V gave up 6 bases and J gave up 0 bases, with 12 bases separating them. Germline loops: CDR1 MNHEY, CDR2 SMNVEV (reference sequence). CDR3 length: 14 residues. The DNA of the CDR3 is TGTGCCAGCAGCCCCATTCGAAGCTCCTACGAGCAGTACTTC. Residues: CASSPIRSSYEQYF.

The rearrangement joins TRBV29-1 to TRBJ2-3; 8 nucleotides line up with TRBD2. CDR3 length: 14 amino acids. V lost 6 bases to trimming and J lost 2 bases; unmatched junction nucleotides: 7. In germline, CDR1 is SQVTM, CDR2 ANQGSEA. The CDR3 spells CSVGGGGFTDTQYF. The CDR3 nucleotides read TGCAGCGTCGGCGGCGGGGGGTTCACAGATACGCAGTATTTT.

The chain recombines TRBV30 with TRBJ2-7; D not resolved. V lost 5 bases and J lost 5, with 19 bases in between. Per germline, CDR1 GTSNPN and CDR2 SVGIG (reference sequence). The CDR3 is made up of 14 amino acids. The CDR3 nucleotides read TGTGCCTGGCAACCCTCCCCGGGTCGGGACGAGCAGTACTTC. Translated, it gives CAWQPSPGRDEQYF.

The CDR3 DNA is TGTGCCAGCAGCTTAGGGGCGCGGCTAGCGAGAAACGGAGAGACCCAGTACTTC. This encodes CASSLGARLARNGETQYF. The chain couples TRBV11-2 to TRBJ2-5, with a weak D call TRBD2 (6 bases). The germline V gene has CDR1 SGHAT and CDR2 FQNNGV. There are 18 residues in the CDR3. Trimming removed 1 base from V and 4 bases from J, with 22 bases in between.

This chain links TRBV4-1 with TRBJ2-3, with D tentatively TRBD1 or TRBD2 (6 bases each). Trimming took 8 bases from V and 0 from J, leaving 12 bases between them. This CDR3 region has 14 residues. From germline, CDR1 is MGHRA and CDR2 YSYEKL. Here the CDR3 DNA reads TGCGCCAGCGGTCCGGGGGCGAGCACAGATACGCAGTATTTT. As protein: CASGPGASTDTQYF.

This clone was recorded once. Its ends do not fully match the called genes, so a read error is possible. This sequence joins TRBV15 and TRBJ1-1; possibly TRBD1 for D (6 bases). CDR3 length: 17 amino acids. The germline CDR1 and CDR2 sequences are LNHNV and YYDKDF (reference sequence). CDR3 amino acids: CATSRDQQGPRGTEAFF. The CDR3 region has the DNA TGTGCCACCAGCCGAGATCAACAGGGCCCTCGGGGCACTGAAGCTTTCTTT.

The chain is built from TRBV27 and TRBJ2-1; 15 nucleotides match TRBD2. Trimming at V came to 0 bases and at J to 7 bases, leaving 4 bases not matched to a gene. The CDR3 extends over 17 amino acids. Germline V lookup: CDR1 MNHEY, CDR2 SMNVEV (reference sequence). CDR3 in amino acids: CASSLSRGTSGRNEQFF. The CDR3 coding sequence is TGTGCCAGCAGTTTATCCCGCGGGACTAGCGGGAGGAATGAGCAGTTCTTC.

The table lists this clone with a few counts. The V call is TRBV7-9, the J call TRBJ2-5; D ambiguous. This CDR3 has 12 residues. Between the trimmed V and J ends, which lost 5 bases and 5 bases, there was a span of 9 bases. Germline V gene lookup returns CDR1 SEHNR and CDR2 FQNEAQ (reference sequence). The CDR3, as DNA: TGTGCCAGCAGCGCAGCCGGGGAGACCCAGTACTTC. Translating it yields CASSAAGETQYF.

This sequence joins TRBV27 and TRBJ2-1; D remains unclear. V lost 3 bases and J lost 6, with 15 bases in between. Looked up from germline, CDR1 is MNHEY and CDR2 is SMNVEV (reference sequence). This CDR3 spans 15 amino acids. CDR3 sequence (DNA): TGTGCCAGCAGTTTGAACGCCGGGTTGGGCAATGAGCAGTTCTTC. Translating gives CASSLNAGLGNEQFF.

The CDR3 coding sequence is TGTGCCAGCAGCGTAGGGAACTCCTACGAGCAGTACTTC. Its translation is CASSVGNSYEQYF. The chain links TRBV9 to TRBJ2-7; D is ambiguous. V shed 0 bases and J shed 0 bases, with 4 bases lying between them. Per the germline V gene, CDR1 is SGDLS and CDR2 is YYNGEE. The CDR3 is 13 amino acids.

This chain connects TRBV9 to TRBJ1-2; TRBD1 matches at 7 bases. J lost 3 bases, V lost 0 bases, and 2 bases had no gene match. CDR1 and CDR2 (germline): SGDLS, YYNGEE. The CDR3 length is 14 residues. The CDR3 spells CASSVGGGDYGYTF. The CDR3 DNA is TGTGCCAGCAGCGTAGGAGGGGGCGACTATGGCTACACCTTC.

This clone was recorded only once. The chain couples TRBV11-2 to TRBJ2-7, with a possible D match to TRBD2 (6 bases). Trimming pared 1 base from V and 2 bases from J, leaving 9 bases between. The CDR3 runs to 14 residues. Per the germline V gene, CDR1 is SGHAT and CDR2 is FQNNGV. CDR3 region: CASSLGWGAYEQYF. CDR3 DNA sequence: TGTGCCAGCAGCTTAGGGTGGGGGGCCTACGAGCAGTACTTC.

There are a few counts of this clone. This sequence joins TRBV29-1 and TRBJ2-2, with D perhaps being TRBD1 or TRBD2 (5 bases each). The V end lost 6 bases, the J end lost 4 bases, and 15 bases lay between the germline ends. The CDR3 runs to 14 residues. CDR1 SQVTM and CDR2 ANQGSEA come from the germline V gene. In DNA form, the CDR3 reads TGCAGCGTCGCCGGGGCAAGGACCACCGGGGAGCTGTTTTTT. This gives the protein CSVAGARTTGELFF.

The rearrangement uses TRBV5-6 and TRBJ1-6; 8 nucleotides align to TRBD1. Germline V gives CDR1 SGHDT, CDR2 YYEEEE. V shed 4 bases, J shed 8 bases, and the junction held 11 bases outside the gene matches. The CDR3 runs to 16 residues. CDR3 in DNA: TGTGCCAGCAGCCGAGGGTGGACAGGGACTTATTCACCCCTCCACTTT. Translating it yields CASSRGWTGTYSPLHF. Combining the CDR3 with reference TRBV5-6 and TRBJ1-6 gives the whole variable domain DAGVTQSPTHLIKTRGQQVTLRCSPKSGHDTVSWYQQALGQGPQFIFQYYEEEERQRGNFPDRFSGHQFPNYSSELNVNALLLGDSALYLCASSRGWTGTYSPLHFGNGTRLTVT.

In this sample, this clone turned up a few times. The chain is built from TRBV7-6 and TRBJ2-7; D might be TRBD2 (5 bases). Per the germline V gene, CDR1 is SGHVS and CDR2 is FNYEAQ. The V gene lost 5 bases and the J gene lost 1 base, with 15 bases spanning the gap. The CDR3 totals 15 residues. CDR3 loop: CASSPLVGESYEQYF. The DNA of the CDR3 is TGTGCCAGCAGCCCACTCGTCGGGGAGTCCTACGAGCAGTACTTC.

There are a few counts of this clone. The CDR3 DNA sequence: TGTGCCAGCAGCCGACAGGGCGGGGAGCTGTTTTTT. It yields the protein CASSRQGGELFF. This chain joins TRBV7-9 and TRBJ2-2; 7 nucleotides line up with TRBD1. There are 12 residues in the CDR3. From germline, CDR1 is SEHNR and CDR2 FQNEAQ (reference sequence). V lost 5 bases to trimming and J lost 7 bases; unmatched junction nucleotides: 1.

The V and J genes are TRBV28 and TRBJ2-3; possibly TRBD1 or TRBD2 for D (5 bases each). V was cut by 6 bases and J by 4 bases, with 26 bases left in between. The germline V gene has CDR1 MDHEN and CDR2 SYDVKM. The CDR3 has 18 amino acids. CDR3 sequence (DNA): TGTGCCAGCAGCTCCGAGCCGGGACGCCCGTCTAAGGCAGATACGCAGTATTTT. This sequence encodes CASSSEPGRPSKADTQYF.

The chain employs TRBV7-8 and TRBJ2-5; 14 nucleotides match TRBD2. CDR1 is SGHVS and CDR2 is FQNEAQ in the germline V gene. The CDR3 consists of 17 residues. With 7 bases clipped from V and 0 bases from J, the junction kept 7 bases outside the gene matches. The CDR3 loop reads CASIWTSGGNYQETQYF. CDR3 bases: TGTGCCAGCATTTGGACTAGCGGGGGGAATTACCAAGAGACCCAGTACTTC.

This clone was observed at least ten times. V is TRBV6-4 and J is TRBJ2-1; 7 nucleotides agree with TRBD1. V shed 0 bases, J shed 7 bases, and the junction held 0 bases outside the gene matches. Looked up from germline, CDR1 is MRHNA and CDR2 is SNTAGT. The CDR3 runs 13 residues. This CDR3 reads CASSDSDRNEQFF. As DNA, the CDR3 is TGTGCCAGCAGTGACTCGGACAGGAATGAGCAGTTCTTC.

This clone was counted between two and nine times. This chain joins TRBV19 and TRBJ2-7, with D uncertain. The CDR3 sequence is 13 residues long. V dropped 5 bases and J dropped 2 bases, with 10 bases sitting between them. Germline CDR1 and CDR2: LNHDA and SQIVND (reference sequence). The CDR3 protein is CASSPLDAYEQYF. The CDR3, as DNA: TGTGCCAGTAGTCCTCTCGATGCCTACGAGCAGTACTTC.

This rearrangement joins TRBV5-6 to TRBJ2-1; 7 nucleotides agree with TRBD1. CDR1 SGHDT and CDR2 YYEEEE come from the germline V gene. The CDR3 is made up of 12 amino acids. Trimming removed 4 bases from V and 9 bases from J; junction bases left unmatched: 4. The CDR3, as DNA: TGTGCCAGCAGCGAAGGGGGCGTTGAGCAGTTCTTC. Translation: CASSEGGVEQFF.

V and J are TRBV29-1 and TRBJ1-2, with D unresolved. The germline gives CDR1 SQVTM, CDR2 ANQGSEA. The CDR3 consists of 15 residues. Trimming cost V 5 bases and J 2 bases, with 18 bases left between them. CDR3: CSVLGPLRSNYGYTF. The CDR3 region has the DNA TGCAGCGTTTTAGGTCCACTGCGCTCCAACTATGGCTACACCTTC.

The genes are TRBV27 and TRBJ2-1, with TRBD1 matching 9 bases. The CDR3 covers 14 residues. Germline V gene data show CDR1 as MNHEY and CDR2 as SMNVEV (reference sequence). V was pared by 6 bases and J by 7 bases, with 7 bases of the junction left unmatched. Here the CDR3 DNA reads TGTGCCAGCAGCCCCGGGACAGGGCCTAATGAGCAGTTCTTC. It is translated as CASSPGTGPNEQFF.

This clone was detected only a few times. The gene calls are TRBV29-1 and TRBJ2-7, with unresolved D. Looked up from germline, CDR1 is SQVTM and CDR2 is ANQGSEA. The CDR3 spans 15 residues. Trimming removed 1 base from V and 3 bases from J, with 16 bases in between. The CDR3 reads CSVEGGSKFGYEQYF. CDR3 coding DNA: TGCAGCGTTGAAGGGGGTAGCAAGTTCGGCTACGAGCAGTACTTC.

This chain links TRBV14 with TRBJ2-4, with D possibly TRBD1 on 6 matching bases. Germline CDR1 SGHDN, CDR2 FVKESK. The V end lost 2 bases, the J end lost 3 bases, and 8 bases lay between the germline ends. The CDR3 contains 14 residues. The CDR3 nucleotides read TGTGCCAGCAGCCAAAGCAGGGGCAAAAACATTCAGTACTTC. Translation: CASSQSRGKNIQYF.

This clone was recorded a few times. The chain combines TRBV7-9 with TRBJ2-7; possible D gene TRBD2, 6 bases. CDR3 length: 13 amino acids. Trimming pared 8 bases from V and 6 bases from J, leaving 17 bases between. CDR1 is SEHNR and CDR2 is FQNEAQ in the germline V gene (reference sequence). CDR3 in DNA: TGTGCCAGCTCGTGGGAGGAAGTGCGCGAGCAGTACTTC. Amino acid sequence: CASSWEEVREQYF.

This chain's CDR3 is CASSLQAGDTQYF. The CDR3, as DNA: TGTGCCAGCAGCTTACAGGCGGGAGATACGCAGTATTTT. The rearrangement joins TRBV6-5 to TRBJ2-3; D could derive from TRBD1 or TRBD2 (5 bases each). The CDR3 contains 13 residues. Germline-derived CDR1 and CDR2 are MNHEY and SVGAGI. V was cut by 6 bases and J by 5 bases, with 12 bases left in between.